One and the same sample provided the 26 T cell receptor beta chains below, sequenced in a study of post-analysis software for immune sequencing data (dated by TCRdb to the mid-2010s). What these receptors recognize is not known. Results the study describes overall, beyond this receptor: Patients showed significantly higher frequencies than controls for a handful of TRBV segments, among them TRBV5-6, TRBV5-1 and TRBV20-1.

Libraries were constructed by PCR. For sequencing, an Illumina HiSeq 2500 was employed. Unique molecular identifiers were incorporated into TCR beta cDNA libraries to reduce PCR and sequencing biases. The raw public data were reprocessed by TCRdb itself: fastp quality trimming at Q25, MiXCR clonotype calling, in-frame beta chains only. Rows merge per CDR3 protein into single entries with the most common DNA and genes. The sample includes 700,000 to 900,000 distinct CDR3 sequences, with approximately 44% observed a single time. The top ten clones comprise 4.9% of the sample. Sequenced input: blood. The origin of the receptors is a girl between 5 and 17 years old with multiple sclerosis.

The chain employs TRBV12-3 or TRBV12-4 and TRBJ1-1; the match to TRBD1 covers 10 bases. Trimming took 5 bases from V and 5 from J; bases not matched to a gene: 8. The CDR3 loop spans 15 amino acids. The CDR3 here is CASSPGQGMGTEAFF. The DNA for the CDR3 is TGTGCCAGCAGTCCGGGACAGGGGATGGGGACTGAAGCTTTCTTT.

The V and J genes are TRBV6-6 and TRBJ2-3; 9 nucleotides line up with TRBD2. The length of the CDR3 is 16 residues. With V trimmed by 10 bases and J by 4 bases, 15 bases remained unmatched. CDR1 is MNHNY and CDR2 is SVGAGI in the germline V gene (reference sequence). Here the CDR3 reads CATLTYSGSPADTQYF. The CDR3 coding sequence is TGTGCCACCCTTACTTATAGCGGGAGCCCCGCAGATACGCAGTATTTT.

The J gene is TRBJ1-1, the V gene TRBV6-5; the match to TRBD1 covers 10 bases. There are 15 residues in the CDR3. The V gene end was trimmed by 6 bases and the J gene end by 2 bases; junction bases not matched to a gene: 6. The germline gives CDR1 MNHEY, CDR2 SVGAGI. CDR3 protein: CASSRKTGGNTEAFF. CDR3 sequence (DNA): TGTGCCAGCAGCAGGAAGACAGGGGGCAACACTGAAGCTTTCTTT.

The table lists this clonotype with a few counts. The chain is built from TRBV18 and TRBJ2-5; TRBD1 matches 7 bases. Judging by the DNA end, TRBJ2-7 fits better; the J call may be wrong. Germline CDR1 reads KGHSH; CDR2 reads LQKENI. The CDR3 extends over 14 amino acids. The CDR3 protein is CASSPQGAQYEQYF. CDR3 DNA sequence: TGTGCCAGCTCACCACAGGGGGCACAGTACGAGCAGTACTTC.

The chain joins TRBV27 to TRBJ2-5; the D gene is possibly TRBD2 (6 bases). This CDR3 is built from 15 residues. Between the trimmed V and J ends, which lost 5 bases and 2 bases, there was a span of 15 bases. Per germline, CDR1 MNHEY and CDR2 SMNVEV (reference sequence). The CDR3 DNA follows: TGTGCCAGCAGTACCACTTGGGGGGTACAAGAGACCCAGTACTTC. Protein: CASSTTWGVQETQYF.

The chain links TRBV15 to TRBJ2-6; D gene uncertain. The CDR3 is 16 amino acids. Per the germline V gene, CDR1 is LNHNV and CDR2 is YYDKDF (reference sequence). Trimming cost V 0 bases and J 0 bases, with 6 bases left between them. The CDR3 spells CATSRDRASGANVLTF. The DNA of the CDR3 is TGTGCCACCAGCAGAGATCGCGCCTCTGGGGCCAACGTCCTGACTTTC.

V and J are TRBV27 and TRBJ2-1; TRBD1 matches at 7 bases. The ends lost 6 bases at V and 2 bases at J; junction bases unmatched: 4. The CDR3 has 14 amino acids. The germline V gene has CDR1 MNHEY and CDR2 SMNVEV (reference sequence). CDR3 loop: CASSTGVAYNEQFF. In nucleotides, the CDR3 is TGTGCCAGCAGCACAGGGGTGGCCTACAATGAGCAGTTCTTC.

The sample holds a few counts of this clonotype. The chain links TRBV24-1 to TRBJ2-6; D gene ambiguous. Germline V lookup: CDR1 KGHDR, CDR2 SFDVKD. Trimming removed 7 bases at V and 0 bases at J, with 15 bases between. This CDR3 has 17 residues. The CDR3 coding sequence is TGTGCCACCAGCGGGCCAGAGTCTCCCTCTGGGGCCAACGTCCTGACTTTC. It encodes CATSGPESPSGANVLTF.

The V call is TRBV4-1, the J call TRBJ2-3, with 7 bases that match TRBD1. Losses at the gene ends were 7 bases for V and 4 bases for J; bases not matched to a gene: 2. Germline lookup yields CDR1 MGHRA and CDR2 YSYEKL. The CDR3 length is 12 residues. Here the CDR3 reads CASNQGADTQYF. DNA for the CDR3: TGCGCCAGCAATCAGGGGGCAGATACGCAGTATTTT.

This clonotype was found a few times. The chain uses TRBV24-1 and TRBJ2-5, with TRBD1 matching 8 bases. The V gene end was trimmed by 4 bases and the J gene end by 5 bases; junction bases not matched to a gene: 2. Germline-derived CDR1 and CDR2 are KGHDR and SFDVKD. The CDR3 consists of 13 residues. The CDR3 is CATSENRGETQYF. For the CDR3, the DNA is TGTGCCACCAGTGAGAACAGGGGGGAGACCCAGTACTTC.

This clonotype was recorded a few times. J is TRBJ2-7 and V is TRBV11-2, with D possibly matching TRBD2 (5 bases). V lost 3 bases to trimming and J lost 7 bases, with 16 bases between them. The CDR3 runs 14 residues. Germline V gene sequence: CDR1 SGHAT, CDR2 FQNNGV. DNA for the CDR3: TGTGCCAGCAGCTTGAGCGGACCTCTACGTGAGCAGTACTTC. As protein: CASSLSGPLREQYF.

Note on this clonotype: The junction and the germline gene differ at one end; a read error may be behind it. This chain uses TRBV20-1 with TRBJ1-1, with unresolved D. Looked up from germline, CDR1 is DFQATT and CDR2 is SNEGSKA (reference sequence). The CDR3 is 15 residues long. CDR3 coding DNA: TGCAGCGCTAGATTGTCAGGACGACCAAACACTGAAGCTTTCTTT. Translation gives CSARLSGRPNTEAFF.

This clonotype was found a few times. One junction end disagrees with the germline gene, perhaps due to a read error. The chain joins TRBV13 to TRBJ2-7, with 12 bases lining up with TRBD2. The length of the CDR3 is 16 residues. Per germline, CDR1 PRHDT and CDR2 FYEKMQ (reference sequence). CDR3 sequence reads: CVSSLGGLAGSYEQYF. CDR3 DNA sequence: TGTGTCAGCAGCTTAGGCGGACTAGCGGGATCATACGAGCAGTACTTC.

This chain joins TRBV20-1 and TRBJ2-7; the match to TRBD2 covers 10 bases. Trimming removed 1 base from V and 6 bases from J; junction bases left unmatched: 18. The CDR3 is 18 residues long. The germline gives CDR1 DFQATT, CDR2 SNEGSKA (reference sequence). The CDR3: CSARAVAKSSGSWAEQYF. CDR3 DNA sequence: TGCAGTGCTAGAGCCGTCGCCAAATCTAGCGGGAGTTGGGCCGAGCAGTACTTC.

The gene calls are TRBV7-8 and TRBJ2-6; TRBD1 matches at 7 bases. The V gene end was trimmed by 5 bases and the J gene end by 2 bases; junction bases not matched to a gene: 15. Germline V gene data show CDR1 as SGHVS and CDR2 as FQNEAQ. CDR3 length: 19 amino acids. The CDR3 spells CASSTRPGQFLTGANVLTF. CDR3 coding DNA: TGTGCCAGCAGCACCAGGCCGGGACAGTTTTTGACTGGGGCCAACGTCCTGACTTTC.

V is TRBV28 and J is TRBJ2-4; 7 bases match TRBD2. This CDR3 is 16 amino acids long. Germline V gene lookup returns CDR1 MDHEN and CDR2 SYDVKM. V trimming: 3 bases; J trimming: 13 bases; junction bases outside the gene matches: 18. For the CDR3, the DNA is TGTGCCAGCAGTTTTTTAGCGGGCCTATCCTACAATGAGCAGTACTTC. Protein product: CASSFLAGLSYNEQYF.

The rearrangement joins TRBV7-8 to TRBJ1-1; D is undetermined. Germline V gene data show CDR1 as SGHVS and CDR2 as FQNEAQ. There are 14 residues in the CDR3. V was shortened by 2 bases and J by 4 bases, with 11 bases between the two germline ends. The CDR3, as DNA: TGTGCCAGCAGCTTAATGGCGGGATCCACTGAAGCTTTCTTT. Translating it yields CASSLMAGSTEAFF.

This CDR3 reads CASSSGTREGKTQYF. The CDR3, as DNA: TGTGCCAGCAGCTCCGGGACAAGAGAAGGGAAGACCCAGTACTTC. The chain combines TRBV7-9 with TRBJ2-5, with TRBD1 as a possible D gene (6 bases). Trimming removed 4 bases from V and 6 bases from J, with 18 bases in between. The germline V gene encodes CDR1 SEHNR and CDR2 FQNEAQ (reference sequence). The CDR3 loop spans 15 amino acids.

A few counts support this clonotype. This chain uses TRBV20-1 with TRBJ2-3; unclear D gene. CDR3 size: 11 residues. CDR1 DFQATT and CDR2 SNEGSKA come from the germline V gene (reference sequence). With 3 bases removed from V and 5 bases from J, the gap between germline ends came to 6 bases. CDR3 residues: CSASLGDTQYF. In DNA, the CDR3 is TGCAGTGCTAGTTTGGGAGATACGCAGTATTTT.

The rearrangement joins TRBV10-3 to TRBJ1-2; D is undetermined. Trimming removed 6 bases from V and 4 bases from J, with 18 bases in between. Germline V CDR1 and CDR2: ENHRY, SYGVKD. This CDR3 comprises 15 residues. The CDR3 protein is CAIRGNSRGTYGYTF. The CDR3 DNA is TGTGCCATCAGGGGAAACTCCCGGGGTACCTATGGCTACACCTTC.

The count of this clonotype is one. The rearrangement links TRBV27 to TRBJ2-5; 7 nucleotides line up with TRBD1. TRBJ2-4 explains the end of the DNA better; the J call may be wrong. The CDR3 totals 13 residues. The germline V gene encodes CDR1 MNHEY and CDR2 SMNVEV (reference sequence). This chain's CDR3 is CASSVRGPNIQYF. CDR3 coding DNA: TGTGCCAGCAGTGTAAGGGGGCCAAACATTCAGTACTTC.

This rearrangement joins TRBV30 to TRBJ2-2; TRBD1 aligns across 10 bases. The CDR3 consists of 15 residues. Trimming took 2 bases from V and 3 from J; bases not matched to a gene: 3. CDR1 and CDR2 from the germline V gene are GTSNPN and SVGIG (reference sequence). The CDR3 sequence: CAWSNDRGHTGELFF. For the CDR3, the DNA is TGTGCCTGGAGTAACGACAGGGGGCACACCGGGGAGCTGTTTTTT.

The V call is TRBV12-3 or TRBV12-4, the J call TRBJ2-1; 10 nucleotides line up with TRBD2. The CDR3 has 20 amino acids. J was trimmed by 0 bases and V by 5 bases; bases with no gene match: 16. The CDR3 here is CASSHRLAGGIGFSYNEQFF. For the CDR3, the DNA is TGTGCCAGCAGTCACCGACTAGCGGGTGGGATTGGGTTCTCCTACAATGAGCAGTTCTTC.

The chain links TRBV9 to TRBJ1-4, with TRBD1 identical over 9 bases. V lost 4 bases to trimming and J lost 7 bases; unmatched junction nucleotides: 5. CDR1 and CDR2 (germline): SGDLS, YYNGEE. The CDR3 sequence is 14 residues long. The CDR3 sequence is CASSWGQGGEKLFF. DNA of the CDR3: TGTGCCAGCAGCTGGGGACAGGGAGGTGAAAAACTGTTTTTT.

V usage is TRBV29-1 and J usage is TRBJ2-6; unclear D gene. The germline gives CDR1 SQVTM, CDR2 ANQGSEA. This CDR3 has 15 amino acids. With 7 bases removed from V and 1 base from J, the gap between germline ends came to 14 bases. The CDR3 DNA follows: TGCAGCGCCGAGACGGTAGGGTCTGGGGCCAACGTCCTGACTTTC. This translates into CSAETVGSGANVLTF.

This clonotype was recorded a few times. The chain carries TRBV5-5 and TRBJ2-7; either TRBD1 or TRBD2 may supply D (5 bases each). The CDR3 covers 14 residues. Germline CDR1 and CDR2: SGHKS and YYEKEE (reference sequence). Between the trimmed V and J ends, which lost 0 bases and 4 bases, there was a span of 11 bases. Here the CDR3 reads CASSLEGTGYEQYF. In DNA form, the CDR3 reads TGTGCCAGCAGCTTGGAGGGGACGGGGTACGAGCAGTACTTC.